A selection of T cell receptor beta chains follows, all from one sample in a study of blood T cell repertoires in COVID-19. Clones were sequenced by immunoSEQ multiplex PCR, and TCRdb holds only the in-frame ones, with some missing. The sample records roughly 520,000 clones, approximately 88% being singletons. Sequencing was carried out using PBMCs or T cells enriched from blood (not recorded which). The receptors were gathered from a middle-aged woman who had recovered from COVID-19. The CDR3 runs from the conserved cysteine through the conserved F or W. The D gene is left open where the match is weak. Size is stated for part of the rows, as once, few or many counts, or as a class when the clone is expanded.

V,D,size,J,DNA,CDR3
TRBV29-1,-,-,TRBJ1-1,TGCAGCGTTGAGGACCGCGGGGAAGCTTTCTTT,CSVEDRGEAFF
TRBV5-8,-,-,TRBJ2-3,TGTGCCAGCAGCTTGGCCTTTGCAGATACGCAGTATTTT,CASSLAFADTQYF
TRBV4-3,-,-,TRBJ1-1,TGCGCCAGCAGCCACCATACAGAGAACACTGAAGCTTTCTTT,CASSHHTENTEAFF
TRBV6-5,-,-,TRBJ1-2,TGTGCCAGCAGTCCCAGGGTGGGTGGCTATGGCTACACCTTC,CASSPRVGGYGYTF
TRBV6-2/TRBV6-3,TRBD2,-,TRBJ2-1,TGTGCCAGCAGTCCCCCCCCGGGAGGACCGTACAATGAGCAGTTCTTC,CASSPPPGGPYNEQFF
TRBV27,-,-,TRBJ2-5,TGTGCCAGCAGTTTAAATGTACAGGCATGGGAGACCCAGTACTTC,CASSLNVQAWETQYF
TRBV3-1/TRBV3-2,-,-,TRBJ1-2,TGTGCCAGCAGCCAGGCGGAGGGGAGCTATGGCTACACCTTC,CASSQAEGSYGYTF
TRBV28,-,-,TRBJ1-2,TGTGCCAGCAGTGTGACCTTCACTACTAACTATGGCTACACCTTC,CASSVTFTTNYGYTF
TRBV28,TRBD1,-,TRBJ1-6,TGTGCCAGCAGTTCGCCGACAGGGAGAGATTCACCCCTCCACTTT,CASSSPTGRDSPLHF
TRBV3-1/TRBV3-2,-,-,TRBJ2-1,TGTGCCAGCAGCCAACTAGACGATTCCTACAATGAGCAGTTCTTC,CASSQLDDSYNEQFF
TRBV7-2,-,-,TRBJ1-1,TGTGCCAGCAGCTTATTCCGTAGCGAAGCTTTCTTT,CASSLFRSEAFF
TRBV19,-,once,TRBJ1-3,TGTGCCAGTAGTATTGGCACCAGCTCTGGAAACACCATATATTTT,CASSIGTSSGNTIYF
TRBV6-5,TRBD1,few,TRBJ1-2,TGTGCCAGCAGTTACGACAGGGGGTATGGCTACACCTTC,CASSYDRGYGYTF
TRBV13,TRBD1,-,TRBJ1-4,TGTGCCAGCAGGTCCACAGGGGGCGGTGAAAAACTGTTTTTT,CASRSTGGGEKLFF
TRBV29-1,TRBD2,once,TRBJ2-3,TGCAGCGCCGGCTCGGGGAGGGGCCGGGAGGAATCGCAGTATTTT,CSAGSGRGREESQYF
TRBV5-4,TRBD1,-,TRBJ1-5,TGTGCCAGCAGCTCTACTACCGGGACAGGGGGCTTTAGCAATCAGCCCCAGCATTTT,CASSSTTGTGGFSNQPQHF
TRBV5-1,TRBD1,-,TRBJ1-1,TGCGCCAGCAGGCAGGGGGCCTCGACTGAAGCTTTCTTT,CASRQGASTEAFF
TRBV15,TRBD2,-,TRBJ2-7,TGTGCCACCAGCAGAGGGACTAGCGAGTACGAGCAGTACTTC,CATSRGTSEYEQYF
TRBV19,-,-,TRBJ1-2,TGTGCCAGTAGTATAAAGGGCGGACTCTATGGCTACACCTTC,CASSIKGGLYGYTF